This paragraph reports one T cell receptor beta chain. The authors ran a second PCR of roughly 6 to 12 cycles using a sample-barcoded 5' primer and a J-beta primer mix. TCRdb fed the 5' RACE reads into MiXCR, producing one record per CDR3 protein. The table has 850,000 to 1,300,000 distinct CDR3 sequences, around 43% seen once. The data belong to a study of blood T cells in healthy people across ages. CDR1 and CDR2 from the germline V gene are ENHRY and SYGVKD. This CDR3 spans 16 amino acids. The J segment lost 4 bases and the V segment lost 6 bases, leaving 2 bases of the junction unmatched. Material: blood. V and J are TRBV10-3 and TRBJ2-2; 16 bases match TRBD2. This clonotype was obtained from a woman in her sixties or seventies in good health. CDR3 DNA sequence: TGTGCCATCAGGGGACTAGCGGGAGGGGGCACCGGGGAGCTGTTTTTT. Its protein is CAIRGLAGGGTGELFF.